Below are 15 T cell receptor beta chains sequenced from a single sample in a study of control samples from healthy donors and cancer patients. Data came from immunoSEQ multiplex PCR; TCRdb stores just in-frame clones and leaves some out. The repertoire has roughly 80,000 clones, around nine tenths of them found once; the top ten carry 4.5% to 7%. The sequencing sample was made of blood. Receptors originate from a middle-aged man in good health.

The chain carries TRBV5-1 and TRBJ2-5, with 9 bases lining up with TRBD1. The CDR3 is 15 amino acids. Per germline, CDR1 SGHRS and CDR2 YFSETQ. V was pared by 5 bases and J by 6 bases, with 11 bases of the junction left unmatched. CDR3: CASSRTGDPGKTQYF. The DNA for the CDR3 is TGCGCCAGCAGTCGGACAGGGGACCCCGGGAAGACCCAGTACTTC. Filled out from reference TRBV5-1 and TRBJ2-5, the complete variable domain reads KAGVTQTPRYLIKTRGQQVTLSCSPISGHRSVSWYQQTPGQGLQFLFEYFSETQRNKGNFPGRFSGRQFSNSRSEMNVSTLELGDSALYLCASSRTGDPGKTQYFGPGTRLLVL.

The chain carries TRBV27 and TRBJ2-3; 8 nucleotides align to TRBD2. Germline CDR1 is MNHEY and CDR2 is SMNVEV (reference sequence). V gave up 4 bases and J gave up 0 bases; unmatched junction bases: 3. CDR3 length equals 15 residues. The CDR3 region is CASSSSGYSTDTQYF. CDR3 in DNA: TGTGCCAGCAGTTCTAGCGGGTATAGCACAGATACGCAGTATTTT.

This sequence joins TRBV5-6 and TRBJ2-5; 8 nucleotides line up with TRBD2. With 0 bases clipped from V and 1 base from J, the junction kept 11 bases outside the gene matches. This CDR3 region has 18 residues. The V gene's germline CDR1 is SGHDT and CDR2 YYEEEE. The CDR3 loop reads CASSLGLRRGAVQETQYF. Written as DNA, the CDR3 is TGTGCCAGCAGCTTGGGACTGCGGCGGGGGGCGGTCCAAGAGACCCAGTACTTC.

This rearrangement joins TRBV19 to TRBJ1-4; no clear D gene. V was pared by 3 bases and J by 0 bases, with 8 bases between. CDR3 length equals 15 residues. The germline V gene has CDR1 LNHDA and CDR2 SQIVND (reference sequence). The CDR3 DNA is TGTGCCAGTAGTATCACAGCCGCAACTAATGAAAAACTGTTTTTT. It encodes CASSITAATNEKLFF.

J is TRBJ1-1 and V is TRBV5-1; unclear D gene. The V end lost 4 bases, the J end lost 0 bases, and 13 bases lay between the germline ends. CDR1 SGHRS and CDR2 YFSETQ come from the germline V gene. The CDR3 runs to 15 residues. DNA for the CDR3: TGCGCCAGCAGCCGTTTGGCAGGAATGAACACTGAAGCTTTCTTT. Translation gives CASSRLAGMNTEAFF.

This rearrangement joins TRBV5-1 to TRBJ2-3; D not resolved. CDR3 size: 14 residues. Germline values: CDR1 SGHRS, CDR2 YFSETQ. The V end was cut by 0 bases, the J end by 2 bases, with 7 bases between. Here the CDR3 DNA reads TGCGCCAGCAGCTTGGAACTTCCCACAGATACGCAGTATTTT. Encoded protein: CASSLELPTDTQYF.

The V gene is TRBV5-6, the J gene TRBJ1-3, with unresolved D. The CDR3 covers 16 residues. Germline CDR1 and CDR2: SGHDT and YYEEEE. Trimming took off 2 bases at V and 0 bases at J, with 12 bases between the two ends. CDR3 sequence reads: CASSFDRGASGNTIYF. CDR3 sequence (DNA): TGTGCCAGCAGCTTCGACCGGGGTGCCTCTGGAAACACCATATATTTT.

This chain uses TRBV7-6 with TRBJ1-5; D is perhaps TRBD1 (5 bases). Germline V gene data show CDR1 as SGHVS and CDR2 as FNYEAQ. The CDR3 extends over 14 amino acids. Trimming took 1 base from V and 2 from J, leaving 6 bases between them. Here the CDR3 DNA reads TGTGCCAGCAGCTTAGTGGGGGGCAATCAGCCCCAGCATTTT. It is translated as CASSLVGGNQPQHF.

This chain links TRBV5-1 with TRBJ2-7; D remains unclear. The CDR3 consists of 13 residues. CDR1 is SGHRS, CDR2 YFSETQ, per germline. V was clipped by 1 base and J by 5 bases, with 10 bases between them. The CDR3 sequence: CASSLPGSDEQYF. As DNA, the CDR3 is TGCGCCAGCAGCTTGCCGGGTTCTGACGAGCAGTACTTC.

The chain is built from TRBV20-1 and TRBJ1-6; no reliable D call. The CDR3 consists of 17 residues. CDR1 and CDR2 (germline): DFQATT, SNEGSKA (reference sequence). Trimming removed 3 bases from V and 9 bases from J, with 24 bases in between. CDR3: CSASPLGHNGRSSPLHF. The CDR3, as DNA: TGCAGTGCTAGTCCTCTCGGGCATAACGGGAGGAGTTCACCCCTCCACTTT.

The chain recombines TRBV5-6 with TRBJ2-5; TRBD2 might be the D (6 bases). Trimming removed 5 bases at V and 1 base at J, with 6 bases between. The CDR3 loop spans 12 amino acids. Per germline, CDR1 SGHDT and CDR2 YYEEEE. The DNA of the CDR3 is TGTGCCAGCAGGCGGGGCCAAGAGACCCAGTACTTC. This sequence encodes CASRRGQETQYF.

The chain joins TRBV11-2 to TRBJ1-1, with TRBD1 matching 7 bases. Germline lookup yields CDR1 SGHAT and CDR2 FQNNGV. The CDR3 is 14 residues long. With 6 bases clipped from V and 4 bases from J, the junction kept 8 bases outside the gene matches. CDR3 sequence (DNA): TGTGCCAGCAGTTCCAGGGGGTGGTTCACTGAAGCTTTCTTT. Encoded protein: CASSSRGWFTEAFF.

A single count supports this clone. DNA for the CDR3: TGCGCCAGCAGCCCGACGGCGCCTTTTGGCTATGGCTACACCTTC. It yields the protein CASSPTAPFGYGYTF. V is TRBV5-1 and J is TRBJ1-2, with D unresolved. The CDR3 consists of 15 residues. Trimming pared 4 bases from V and 4 bases from J, leaving 17 bases between. CDR1 and CDR2 (germline): SGHRS, YFSETQ.

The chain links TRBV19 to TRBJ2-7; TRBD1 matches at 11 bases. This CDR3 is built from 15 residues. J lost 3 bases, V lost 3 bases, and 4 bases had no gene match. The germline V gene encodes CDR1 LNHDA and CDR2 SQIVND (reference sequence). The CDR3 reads CASSIGQGAGYEQYF. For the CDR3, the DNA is TGTGCCAGTAGTATTGGACAGGGGGCGGGCTACGAGCAGTACTTC.

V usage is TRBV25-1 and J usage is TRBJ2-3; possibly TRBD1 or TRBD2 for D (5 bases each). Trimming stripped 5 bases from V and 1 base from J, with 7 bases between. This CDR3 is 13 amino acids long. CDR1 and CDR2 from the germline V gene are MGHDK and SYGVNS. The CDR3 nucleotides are TGTGCCAGCAGTCGGGGCCGCACAGATACGCAGTATTTT. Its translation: CASSRGRTDTQYF.